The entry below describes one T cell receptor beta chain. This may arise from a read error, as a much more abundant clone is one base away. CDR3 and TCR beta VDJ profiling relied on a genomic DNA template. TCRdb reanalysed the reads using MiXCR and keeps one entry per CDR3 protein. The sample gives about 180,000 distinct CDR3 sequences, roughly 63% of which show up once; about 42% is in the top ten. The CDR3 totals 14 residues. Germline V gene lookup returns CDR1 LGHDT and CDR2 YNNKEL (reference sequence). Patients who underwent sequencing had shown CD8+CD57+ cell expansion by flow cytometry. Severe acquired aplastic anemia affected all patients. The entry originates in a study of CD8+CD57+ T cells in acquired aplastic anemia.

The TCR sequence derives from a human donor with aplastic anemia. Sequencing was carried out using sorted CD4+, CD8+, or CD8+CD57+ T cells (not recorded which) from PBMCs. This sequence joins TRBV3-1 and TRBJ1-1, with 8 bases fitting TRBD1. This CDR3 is CACSQLGQAVEAFF. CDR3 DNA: TGTGCCTGCAGCCAATTGGGACAGGCCGTTGAAGCTTTCTTT.